A single count supports the clone carrying this T cell receptor (beta chain). The antigen remains undetermined. Germline V lookup: CDR1 LNHNV, CDR2 YYDKDF (reference sequence). V was cut by 0 bases and J by 8 bases, with 4 bases left in between. This CDR3 spans 12 amino acids. Data came from immunoSEQ multiplex PCR; TCRdb stores just in-frame clones and leaves some out. This sample has about 130,000 clones, with approximately 91% found just once. Time point described: baseline pretreatment blood. Treatment specified: 15 Gy SBRT to primary tumor, nephrectomy 4 weeks later. Radiation-treated patients gave blood at baseline, week 2 and week 4. The tumor was a clear cell renal cell carcinoma. The data derive from a study of radiation and T cells in renal cell carcinoma. As for the study in general: Nephrectomy followed 15 Gy stereotactic body radiation by 4 weeks. Study-wide results and limits: In blood, top tumor clones expanded by 2 weeks, shrinking by 4.

The V call is TRBV15, the J call TRBJ1-4; D unclear. The TCR sequence derives from a woman aged 50 to 65 with renal cell carcinoma. Specimen: blood, collected from a patient whose treatment included radiotherapy and nephrectomy. The CDR3 sequence is CATSRELEKLFF. CDR3 DNA sequence: TGTGCCACCAGCAGAGAGTTAGAAAAACTGTTTTTT. Combining the CDR3 with reference TRBV15 and TRBJ1-4 gives the whole variable domain DAMVIQNPRYQVTQFGKPVTLSCSQTLNHNVMYWYQQKSSQAPKLLFHYYDKDFNNEADTPDNFQSRRPNTSFCFLDIRSPGLGDTAMYLCATSRELEKLFFGSGTQLSVL.